The 12 T cell receptor beta chains given below trace back to one sample, sequenced in a study of CD8 T cells in Susac syndrome. RNA was extracted with the RNeasy kit, and a quantity of roughly 0.5 to 1 ug was reverse transcribed using random hexamers. TCRdb passed the immunoSEQ multiplex PCR reads through MiXCR, listing each CDR3 protein once. Here the sample spans about 80,000 distinct CDR3 sequences, approximately 94% being singletons. Specimen: CD8+ T cells from PBMCs. The origin of the receptors is a human donor in good health.

V is TRBV5-1 and J is TRBJ1-5, with D possibly TRBD1 on 6 matching bases. V was cut by 4 bases and J by 7 bases, with 15 bases left in between. CDR3 length: 14 amino acids. Germline CDR1 is SGHRS and CDR2 is YFSETQ. The CDR3 DNA is TGCGCCAGCAGCGGAGGGGGGTTAGGGCAGCCCCAGCATTTT. Amino acids: CASSGGGLGQPQHF.

This clonotype was picked up one time. The rearrangement uses TRBV27 and TRBJ1-1; no clear D gene. The CDR3 extends over 13 amino acids. Germline V gene sequence: CDR1 MNHEY, CDR2 SMNVEV (reference sequence). V lost 4 bases and J 6 bases, leaving 12 bases between the germline ends. CDR3 loop: CASSYSKPSEAFF. The CDR3 region has the DNA TGTGCCAGCAGTTACTCCAAACCCTCTGAAGCTTTCTTT.

This clonotype has only one observation. The chain recombines TRBV4-1 with TRBJ2-7; D not resolved. The CDR3 extends over 14 amino acids. V dropped 0 bases and J dropped 4 bases, with 10 bases sitting between them. Germline CDR1 and CDR2: MGHRA and YSYEKL. CDR3 protein: CASSQELGWYEQYV. In DNA form, the CDR3 reads TGCGCCAGCAGCCAAGAACTGGGGTGGTACGAGCAGTACGTC.

This rearrangement joins TRBV6-5 to TRBJ1-2, with D uncertain. Trimming removed 1 base at V and 4 bases at J, with 10 bases between. The CDR3 length is 14 residues. Germline V gene data show CDR1 as MNHEY and CDR2 as SVGAGI. CDR3 residues: CASSYLPESYGYTF. The DNA for the CDR3 is TGTGCCAGCAGTTACTTGCCAGAGTCCTATGGCTACACCTTC.

This clonotype has only one observation. J is TRBJ2-1 and V is TRBV6-4, with D perhaps matching TRBD2 (7 bases). Germline loops: CDR1 MRHNA, CDR2 SNTAGT. The CDR3 runs to 13 residues. With 4 bases removed from V and 5 bases from J, the gap between germline ends came to 9 bases. In DNA, the CDR3 is TGTGCCAGCAGTGCGGGGGGCCACAATGAGCAGTTCTTC. Its protein product is CASSAGGHNEQFF.

The rearrangement uses TRBV24-1 and TRBJ2-3, with 8 bases identical to TRBD2. This CDR3 is built from 14 residues. The germline CDR1 and CDR2 sequences are KGHDR and SFDVKD. V shed 7 bases, J shed 6 bases, and the junction held 8 bases outside the gene matches. CDR3 sequence (DNA): TGTGCCACCAGCTCTTTACGGGAGGGGGATACGCAGTATTTT. This gives the protein CATSSLREGDTQYF.

The chain carries TRBV13 and TRBJ2-7, with 12 nucleotides matching TRBD1. The CDR3 is 16 residues long. CDR1 is PRHDT, CDR2 FYEKMQ, per germline (reference sequence). The V segment lost 0 bases and the J segment 2 bases; nucleotides outside the gene matches: 2. DNA for the CDR3: TGTGCCAGCAGCTTAGGAGGGACAGGGGGCCCCTACGAGCAGTACGTC. The encoded protein is CASSLGGTGGPYEQYV.

A single count supports this clonotype. This sequence joins TRBV29-1 and TRBJ2-2; possible D gene TRBD1, 6 bases. The V and J ends lost 1 base and 6 bases respectively, with 12 bases between them. CDR3 size: 14 residues. Germline V gene sequence: CDR1 SQVTM, CDR2 ANQGSEA. Here the CDR3 reads CSVEGIQGSGELFF. The DNA of the CDR3 is TGCAGCGTTGAAGGCATCCAGGGGTCCGGGGAGCTGTTTTTT.

The rearrangement links TRBV27 to TRBJ1-1; tentative D call: TRBD1 (5 bases). The CDR3 covers 14 residues. Germline CDR1 reads MNHEY; CDR2 reads SMNVEV (reference sequence). Trimming removed 6 bases from V and 5 bases from J, with 16 bases in between. The CDR3 region is CASRDGGWATEAFF. The DNA of the CDR3 is TGTGCCAGCAGGGACGGGGGTTGGGCGACTGAAGCTTTCTTT.

The chain is built from TRBV7-2 and TRBJ1-1; D may be TRBD1 (5 bases). Germline CDR1 SGHTA, CDR2 FQGNSA. V lost 5 bases to trimming and J lost 7 bases, with 14 bases between them. This CDR3 comprises 13 residues. The CDR3 DNA reads as TGTGCCAGCAGCCTCGGGACTCCGGGTGAAGCTTTCTTT. It yields the protein CASSLGTPGEAFF. The whole variable domain, filled in from reference TRBV7-2 and TRBJ1-1, reads GAGVSQSPSNKVTEKGKDVELRCDPISGHTALYWYRQSLGQGLEFLIYFQGNSAPDKSGLPSDRFSAERTGGSVSTLTIQRTQQEDSAVYLCASSLGTPGEAFFGQGTRLTVV.

This chain uses TRBV15 with TRBJ1-1; tentatively, D is TRBD1 (5 bases). Deletions cut 0 bases from V and 0 bases from J, with 8 bases between. Germline assignment: CDR1 LNHNV and CDR2 YYDKDF (reference sequence). The CDR3 is 15 residues long. CDR3 nucleotides: TGTGCCACCAGCAGAGATTGGGACCTGAACACTGAAGCTTTCTTT. It translates to CATSRDWDLNTEAFF.

The chain is built from TRBV6-6 and TRBJ2-5, with no clear D. CDR1 is MNHNY and CDR2 is SVGAGI in the germline V gene (reference sequence). The CDR3 is 15 amino acids. Deletions cut 0 bases from V and 5 bases from J, with 13 bases between. CDR3 sequence: CASSYSGAGVETQYF. CDR3 in DNA: TGTGCCAGCAGTTACTCCGGTGCCGGCGTCGAGACCCAGTACTTC.